The 6 T cell receptor beta chains below all came from one sample that was sequenced in a study of regulatory T cells in long-lasting Graves disease. Specified time point: newly diagnosed GD, antithyroid drugs for less than 3 months. RNA extracted from PBMCs served as the sequencing template. Construction of TCR beta libraries relied on iRepertoire HTBI primers and on Arm-PCR targeting CDR3 regions. MiXCR was run by TCRdb on the multiplex PCR reads, yielding one entry per CDR3 protein. The data contain about 220,000 distinct CDR3 sequences, less than 20% of them singletons. The data also belong to a second study, concerning T cells in Graves' hyperthyroidism and ophthalmopathy.

The source material was peripheral blood mononuclear cells (PBMCs), sampled at new diagnosis, from a patient treated with antithyroid drugs. Receptors originate from a woman under 40 with Graves disease.

As concerns this clonotype: A single base separates this from a much larger clone, so it may be a read error. The V and J genes are TRBV5-6 and TRBJ2-1, with a tentative D call TRBD1 (6 bases). Looked up from germline, CDR1 is SGHDT and CDR2 is YYEEEE. The CDR3 is 15 amino acids. CDR3 protein: CASSYRANLYSEQFF. As DNA, the CDR3 is TGTGCCAGCAGCTACAGGGCGAACCTTTACAGTGAGCAGTTCTTC.

This clonotype has at least ten counts. This chain connects TRBV6-5 to TRBJ1-5; D might be TRBD1 (6 bases). From germline, CDR1 is MNHEY and CDR2 SVGAGI. V lost 4 bases and J 6 bases, leaving 13 bases between the germline ends. The CDR3 spans 14 residues. The CDR3 bases are TGTGCCAGCAGTTTAGGGGGGGTAGGTCAGCCCCAGCATTTT. It specifies CASSLGGVGQPQHF.

This clonotype has ten or more counts. The chain carries TRBV3-1 and TRBJ2-1; D is possibly TRBD2 (5 bases). Germline V lookup: CDR1 LGHDT, CDR2 YNNKEL (reference sequence). Between the trimmed V and J ends, which lost 5 bases and 4 bases, there was a span of 12 bases. The CDR3 contains 14 residues. The CDR3, as DNA: TGTGCCAGCAGCTGGGCTAGCTCTTACAATGAGCAGTTCTTC. This codes for CASSWASSYNEQFF.

This clonotype showed up many times. The chain is built from TRBV7-2 and TRBJ1-1, with 8 bases aligning to TRBD1. V lost 5 bases and J lost 7; bases outside the gene matches: 12. CDR3 length: 15 amino acids. CDR1 and CDR2 (germline): SGHTA, FQGNSA. The CDR3 protein is CASSLTLTGGSEAFF. The DNA of the CDR3 is TGTGCCAGCAGCCTCACCCTAACAGGGGGAAGTGAAGCTTTCTTT.

This clonotype appeared a few times. This chain connects TRBV6-2 or TRBV6-3 to TRBJ1-5; D call uncertain. V was trimmed by 6 bases and J by 7 bases, leaving 13 bases between them. The CDR3 extends over 13 amino acids. Germline V gene data show CDR1 as MNHEY and CDR2 as SVGEGT. CDR3 DNA: TGTGCCAGCAGCGACACCCGCGGGCAGCCCCAGCATTTT. Encoded protein: CASSDTRGQPQHF.

The table lists this clonotype with many counts. V is TRBV9 and J is TRBJ1-1, with D hard to call. Trimming removed 4 bases at V and 0 bases at J, with 13 bases between. CDR1 SGDLS and CDR2 YYNGEE come from the germline V gene. The CDR3 extends over 15 amino acids. The CDR3 reads CASSPHHLMNTEAFF. The CDR3 DNA sequence: TGTGCCAGCAGCCCCCACCACCTGATGAACACTGAAGCTTTCTTT.